A selection of T cell receptor beta chains follows, all from one sample in a study of shared clonotypes between healthy human individuals. Data came from immunoSEQ multiplex PCR; TCRdb stores just in-frame clones and leaves some out. The data show about 800,000 clones, about 96% seen once. Sequences were obtained from naive CD8+ T cells sorted from blood. These receptors all come from a young man in good health. The CDR3 runs from the conserved cysteine through the conserved F or W. The D gene is left open where the match is weak. The size entry is marked missing in some rows and otherwise reads once, few, many or a size class.

cdr3_nt	cdr3_aa	v_call	j_call	d_call	clone_size
TGTGCCAGCAGCTTCAGGGGCACCGGGGAGCTGTTTTTT	CASSFRGTGELFF	TRBV7-9	TRBJ2-2	-	-
TGCAGCGTAAACACAGGGGCTACTACCACAGATACGCAGTATTTT	CSVNTGATTTDTQYF	TRBV29-1	TRBJ2-3	TRBD1	-
TGTGCCAGCAGCGCGGTTGGACAGGGGGATTACGAGCAGTACTTC	CASSAVGQGDYEQYF	TRBV27	TRBJ2-7	TRBD1	-
TGCAGCGTTGAGTTAGCTTCTAGGGGACTAGCGGATGACTACGAGCAGTACTTC	CSVELASRGLADDYEQYF	TRBV29-1	TRBJ2-7	TRBD2	once
TGTGCCAGCAGCCACTACAGCCGCTCTGGGGCCAACGTCCTGACTTTC	CASSHYSRSGANVLTF	TRBV11-2	TRBJ2-6	-	once
TGTGCCAGCAGTGAAGGATCAGATACGCAGTATTTT	CASSEGSDTQYF	TRBV2	TRBJ2-3	-	-
TGTGCCAGCAGCTTATTCCGGGACCATACGCAGTATTTT	CASSLFRDHTQYF	TRBV7-7	TRBJ2-3	-	-
TGTGCCAGCCTTATCATAGAGGCAAGCGGGAGTGTCAATGAGCAGTTCTTC	CASLIIEASGSVNEQFF	TRBV2	TRBJ2-1	TRBD2	-
TGTGCCAGCAGCTTAGAGAACCAAGAGACCCAGTACTTC	CASSLENQETQYF	TRBV11-3	TRBJ2-5	-	-
TGCAGTGCTAGTTCTCTCTACGAGCAGTACTTC	CSASSLYEQYF	TRBV20-1	TRBJ2-7	-	-
TGTGCCAGCAGCTTCTCCCCCAGCGGGAGGGATTACGAGCAGTACTTC	CASSFSPSGRDYEQYF	TRBV7-9	TRBJ2-7	TRBD2	-
TGTGCCAGCAGCTTTAGGGACAGCCCCTACGAGCAGTACTTC	CASSFRDSPYEQYF	TRBV7-9	TRBJ2-7	TRBD1	-
TGTGCCAGCAGTTCGACAGGCTATGGCTACACCTTC	CASSSTGYGYTF	TRBV7-9	TRBJ1-2	-	-
TGTGCCAGCAGCTACTCCGGTGGACTAGAAGGCGAGCAGTACTTC	CASSYSGGLEGEQYF	TRBV5-4	TRBJ2-7	TRBD2	-
TGTGCCAGCAGCCAAGCTAGCGGGAGGGCCTACAATGAGCAGTTCTTC	CASSQASGRAYNEQFF	TRBV4-2	TRBJ2-1	TRBD2	once
TGCAGCGGTGTGGGTACAGGCGGTGAAAAACTGTTTTTT	CSGVGTGGEKLFF	TRBV29-1	TRBJ1-4	-	-
TGCGCCAGCAGTATGGACAGGTTGGGTGGCTACACCTTC	CASSMDRLGGYTF	TRBV10-2	TRBJ1-2	TRBD1	-
TGTGCCAGCAGCTTACTCAATCAGCCCCAGCATTTT	CASSLLNQPQHF	TRBV7-6	TRBJ1-5	-	once
TGTGCCAGCAGTCCCCTGAAGAACGCCGGGGAGCTGTTTTTT	CASSPLKNAGELFF	TRBV6-5	TRBJ2-2	-	-
TGCGCCAGCAGCCAAGAGGGCAGCGCGTACAATGAGCAGTTCTTC	CASSQEGSAYNEQFF	TRBV4-1	TRBJ2-1	-	-